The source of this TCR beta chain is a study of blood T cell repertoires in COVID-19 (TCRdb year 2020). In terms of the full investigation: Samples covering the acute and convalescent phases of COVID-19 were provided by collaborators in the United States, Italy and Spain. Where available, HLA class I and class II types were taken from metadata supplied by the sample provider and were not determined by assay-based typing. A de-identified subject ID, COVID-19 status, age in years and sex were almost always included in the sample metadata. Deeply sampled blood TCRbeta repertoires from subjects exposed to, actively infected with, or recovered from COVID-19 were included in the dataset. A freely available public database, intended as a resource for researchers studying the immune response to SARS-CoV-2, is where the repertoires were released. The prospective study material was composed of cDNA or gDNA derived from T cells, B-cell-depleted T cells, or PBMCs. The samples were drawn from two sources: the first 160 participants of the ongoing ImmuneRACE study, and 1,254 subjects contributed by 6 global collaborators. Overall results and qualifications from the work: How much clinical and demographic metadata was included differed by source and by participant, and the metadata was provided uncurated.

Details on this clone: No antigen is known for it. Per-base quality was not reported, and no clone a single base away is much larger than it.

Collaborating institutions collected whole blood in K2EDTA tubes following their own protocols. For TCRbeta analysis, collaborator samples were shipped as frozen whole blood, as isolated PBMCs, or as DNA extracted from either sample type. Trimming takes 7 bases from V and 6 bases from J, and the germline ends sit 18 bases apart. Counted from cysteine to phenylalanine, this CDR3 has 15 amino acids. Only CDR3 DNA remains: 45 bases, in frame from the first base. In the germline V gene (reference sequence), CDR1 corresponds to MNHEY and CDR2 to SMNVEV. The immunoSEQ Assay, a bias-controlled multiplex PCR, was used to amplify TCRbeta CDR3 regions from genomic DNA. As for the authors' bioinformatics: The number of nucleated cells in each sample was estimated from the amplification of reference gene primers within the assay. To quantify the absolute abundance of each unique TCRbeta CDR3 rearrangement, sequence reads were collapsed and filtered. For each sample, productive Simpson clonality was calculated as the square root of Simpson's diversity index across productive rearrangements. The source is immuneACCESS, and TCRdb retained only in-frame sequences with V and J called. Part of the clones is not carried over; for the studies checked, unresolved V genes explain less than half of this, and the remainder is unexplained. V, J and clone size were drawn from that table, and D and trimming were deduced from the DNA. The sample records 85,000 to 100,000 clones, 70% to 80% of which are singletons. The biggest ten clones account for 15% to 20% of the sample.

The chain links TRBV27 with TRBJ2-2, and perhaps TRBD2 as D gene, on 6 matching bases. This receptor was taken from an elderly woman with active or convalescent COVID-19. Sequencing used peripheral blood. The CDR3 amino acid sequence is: CASNTIGTASGELFF. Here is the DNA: TGTGCCAGCAATACCATCGGGACTGCTTCCGGGGAGCTGTTTTTT.